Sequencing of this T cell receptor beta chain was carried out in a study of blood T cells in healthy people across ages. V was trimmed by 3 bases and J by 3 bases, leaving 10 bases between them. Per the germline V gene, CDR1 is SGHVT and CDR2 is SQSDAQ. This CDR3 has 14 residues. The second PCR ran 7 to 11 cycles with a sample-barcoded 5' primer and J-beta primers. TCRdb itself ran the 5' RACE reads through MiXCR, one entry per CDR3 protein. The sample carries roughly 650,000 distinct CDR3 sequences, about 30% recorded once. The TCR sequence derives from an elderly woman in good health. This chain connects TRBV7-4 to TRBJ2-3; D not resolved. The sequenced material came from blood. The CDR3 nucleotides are TGTGCCAGCAGCTTCGTCGATTATACAGATACGCAGTATTTT. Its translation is CASSFVDYTDTQYF.